The clone carrying this T cell receptor beta chain was seen a single time. Its cognate antigen is unknown. Time point: blood 2 weeks post-SBRT. Regarding treatment: 15 Gy SBRT to primary tumor, nephrectomy 4 weeks later. Trimming left V 2 bases short and J 3 bases short, with 15 bases between. This CDR3 spans 16 amino acids. Germline CDR1 SGHNT, CDR2 YYREEE (reference sequence). Assay used: immunoSEQ multiplex PCR; TCRdb lists only in-frame clones, some missing. The sample contains some 150,000 clones, approximately 88% of which appear only once. The sample belongs to a study of radiation and T cells in renal cell carcinoma. Study overall: Nephrectomy followed 15 Gy stereotactic body radiation by 4 weeks. Study-level points and caveats: Baseline intratumoral clonotype presence is unknown without pretreatment biopsies. In blood, top tumor clones expanded by 2 weeks, shrinking by 4.

This TCR came from a woman between 45 and 60 years old with renal cell carcinoma. The sample was blood, taken from a patient whose treatment included radiotherapy and nephrectomy. The chain has TRBV5-4 and TRBJ1-3; D possibly corresponds to TRBD1 (5 bases). The CDR3 DNA is TGTGCCAGCAGCTTTAGGGGAAGGTTGGATGGAAACACCATATATTTT. Translation gives CASSFRGRLDGNTIYF. Drawing the rest from reference TRBV5-4 and TRBJ1-3, the complete variable domain is ETGVTQSPTHLIKTRGQQVTLRCSSQSGHNTVSWYQQALGQGPQFIFQYYREEENGRGNFPPRFSGLQFPNYSSELNVNALELDDSALYLCASSFRGRLDGNTIYFGEGSWLTVV.